This T cell receptor (beta chain) stems from a study of siplizumab effects on memory and regulatory T cells. CDR3 length equals 15 residues. With V trimmed by 7 bases and J by 4 bases, 12 bases remained unmatched. Germline V CDR1 and CDR2: SGHRS, YFSETQ. The assay was immunoSEQ multiplex PCR, and TCRdb's table has in-frame clones only and misses some. Of about 100,000 clones in the sample, over 90% were seen once. Study-level points and caveats: Siplizumab significantly decreased alloreactive sequences from unstimulated CD4+ memory cells. Siplizumab cultures yielded proliferating Tregs whose suppressive function was not confirmed.

Points on this clone: The antigen is unknown.

The receptor was derived from a human donor in good health. The V gene is TRBV5-1, the J gene TRBJ2-3; 7 bases map to TRBD1. Sequenced material: non-Treg CD4+ T cells sorted from blood. The DNA for the CDR3 is TGCGCCAGCTCGACAGGGCAACCCGGCGCAGATACGCAGTATTTT. As protein: CASSTGQPGADTQYF. Full variable domain (remainder filled in from reference TRBV5-1 and TRBJ2-3): KAGVTQTPRYLIKTRGQQVTLSCSPISGHRSVSWYQQTPGQGLQFLFEYFSETQRNKGNFPGRFSGRQFSNSRSEMNVSTLELGDSALYLCASSTGQPGADTQYFGPGTRLTVL.